The 30 T cell receptor beta chains in this list originate from one sample, sequenced in a study of T-cell reconstitution after alpha-beta-depleted transplantation in children. Preparation of the TCRbeta library was carried out with unique molecular identifiers. Using its own MiXCR run on the PCR reads, TCRdb lists one record per CDR3 protein. The sample contains 98,000 or so distinct CDR3 sequences, about a quarter of which appear only once. The sample in question was PBMCs, obtained before TCRalphabeta/CD19-depleted stem cell transplant. These receptors were taken from a boy aged 2 to 9 with acute lymphoblastic leukemia, due to receive a stem cell transplant.

This clonotype has only a few counts. This rearrangement joins TRBV18 to TRBJ2-4; 7 nucleotides line up with TRBD1. Per the germline V gene, CDR1 is KGHSH and CDR2 is LQKENI. The CDR3 spans 15 residues. V shed 3 bases, J shed 0 bases, and the junction held 2 bases outside the gene matches. The DNA for the CDR3 is TGTGCCAGCTCACCGAGACAGGGAGCCAAAAACATTCAGTACTTC. This gives the protein CASSPRQGAKNIQYF.

This sequence joins TRBV2 and TRBJ2-5; no firm D call. V shed 5 bases and J shed 5 bases, with 15 bases lying between them. CDR1 is SNHLY and CDR2 is FYNNEI in the germline V gene. This CDR3 contains 14 residues. The CDR3, as DNA: TGTGCCAGCAGTCCGACTCGTAATCATGAGACCCAGTACTTC. Its translation: CASSPTRNHETQYF.

The chain has TRBV9 and TRBJ2-7, with D unclear. Germline-derived CDR1 and CDR2 are SGDLS and YYNGEE. V gave up 0 bases and J gave up 1 base, with 8 bases separating them. CDR3 length: 14 residues. As DNA, the CDR3 is TGTGCCAGCAGCGTAGCCAGCAGTTCCTACGAGCAGTACTTC. Translating gives CASSVASSSYEQYF.

The chain couples TRBV7-9 to TRBJ2-3; maybe TRBD1 (5 bases). Germline loops: CDR1 SEHNR, CDR2 FQNEAQ (reference sequence). The CDR3 totals 14 residues. Trimming left V 2 bases short and J 3 bases short, with 9 bases between. DNA of the CDR3: TGTGCCAGCAGCTTAATCCAGGGAACAGATACGCAGTATTTT. As protein: CASSLIQGTDTQYF.

V is TRBV4-1 and J is TRBJ2-7, with TRBD2 identical over 10 bases. Germline V gene data show CDR1 as MGHRA and CDR2 as YSYEKL. The CDR3 sequence is 16 residues long. After removal of 0 bases from V and 1 base from J, the junction contained 3 bases not matched to a gene. The chain's CDR3 is CASSQDLLAGSYEQYF. The CDR3 DNA follows: TGCGCCAGCAGCCAAGATTTACTAGCGGGGTCCTACGAGCAGTACTTC.

A few counts support this clonotype. The rearrangement uses TRBV11-1 and TRBJ2-3; maybe TRBD2 (5 bases). With 2 bases removed from V and 1 base from J, the gap between germline ends came to 19 bases. Germline V lookup: CDR1 SGHAT, CDR2 FQDESV (reference sequence). The CDR3 has 18 amino acids. The CDR3 loop reads CASSLISAEVPGTDTQYF. The CDR3 DNA sequence: TGTGCCAGCAGCTTAATAAGTGCGGAGGTCCCGGGCACAGATACGCAGTATTTT.

This clonotype was detected only a few times. This chain joins TRBV20-1 and TRBJ2-5, with 7 bases lining up with TRBD2. Germline values: CDR1 DFQATT, CDR2 SNEGSKA (reference sequence). V was clipped by 5 bases and J by 4 bases; unmatched bases: 10. The CDR3 consists of 14 residues. CDR3 nucleotides: TGCAGTGCTCCCCTACTAGCGCGGGGAGAGACCCAGTACTTC. It specifies CSAPLLARGETQYF.

This clonotype occurred a few times. This chain uses TRBV12-3 or TRBV12-4 with TRBJ2-1; 9 bases align to TRBD2. J lost 2 bases, V lost 3 bases, and 2 bases had no gene match. The length of the CDR3 is 15 residues. CDR3 coding DNA: TGTGCCAGCAGTTTGGGACTAGCCCCCTACAATGAGCAGTTCTTC. Translated, it gives CASSLGLAPYNEQFF.

This clonotype was counted a single time. This chain joins TRBV11-3 and TRBJ2-1; D might be TRBD2 (6 bases). This CDR3 has 14 residues. Trimming cost V 5 bases and J 8 bases, with 16 bases left between them. The germline V gene encodes CDR1 SGHNT and CDR2 YENEEA. The CDR3 loop is CASSRGVVADEQFF. The CDR3 bases are TGTGCCAGCAGCCGCGGCGTGGTAGCGGATGAGCAGTTCTTC.

In this sample, this clonotype turned up a few times. The chain employs TRBV20-1 and TRBJ2-3; a weak D match, TRBD1 (5 bases). Germline V CDR1 and CDR2: DFQATT, SNEGSKA (reference sequence). This CDR3 has 13 residues. The V and J ends lost 5 bases and 5 bases respectively, with 14 bases between them. The CDR3 DNA follows: TGCAGTGCTGCAGGGTTGTTCGGAGATACGCAGTATTTT. This encodes CSAAGLFGDTQYF.

This clonotype has a count of ten or more. The chain combines TRBV18 with TRBJ2-3; 10 positions match TRBD1. Germline V gives CDR1 KGHSH, CDR2 LQKENI. The CDR3 runs to 15 residues. With 4 bases clipped from V and 1 base from J, the junction kept 2 bases outside the gene matches. Here the CDR3 DNA reads TGTGCCAGCTCACAGACAGGGGGCCGCACAGATACGCAGTATTTT. Its protein product is CASSQTGGRTDTQYF. Full variable domain (remainder filled in from reference TRBV18 and TRBJ2-3): NAGVMQNPRHLVRRRGQEARLRCSPMKGHSHVYWYRQLPEEGLKFMVYLQKENIIDESGMPKERFSAEFPKEGPSILRIQQVVRGDSAAYFCASSQTGGRTDTQYFGPGTRLTVL.

This clonotype showed up just a few times. This chain uses TRBV20-1 with TRBJ2-1; D possibly uses TRBD1 or TRBD2 (6 bases each). This CDR3 has 13 residues. CDR1 and CDR2 (germline): DFQATT, SNEGSKA (reference sequence). The germline V and J ends were trimmed by 5 bases and 10 bases, with 18 bases remaining between them. The CDR3, as DNA: TGCAGTGCTTGGGACTTAGACAGGAAGGAGCAGTTCTTC. Translation gives CSAWDLDRKEQFF.

The V call is TRBV5-1, the J call TRBJ2-3, with 10 bases fitting TRBD2. V lost 7 bases, J lost 6 bases, and 11 bases stayed unmatched. Germline CDR1 and CDR2: SGHRS and YFSETQ. The CDR3 consists of 15 residues. CDR3 DNA sequence: TGCGCCAGCCGGACTAGCGGAGGGGCCGGGGATACGCAGTATTTT. Protein sequence: CASRTSGGAGDTQYF.

This clonotype has just a few counts. The CDR3 nucleotides are TGCGCCAGCAGCTCTGATGGGGACACCGGGGAGCTGTTTTTT. This translates into CASSSDGDTGELFF. The rearrangement uses TRBV5-1 and TRBJ2-2; no firm D call. V lost 3 bases to trimming and J lost 3 bases, with 9 bases between them. The CDR3 sequence is 14 residues long. Per the germline V gene, CDR1 is SGHRS and CDR2 is YFSETQ.

The V gene is TRBV20-1, the J gene TRBJ2-1, with TRBD2 identical over 11 bases. V shed 5 bases and J 4 bases; nucleotides not matched to a gene: 7. Per the germline V gene, CDR1 is DFQATT and CDR2 is SNEGSKA (reference sequence). This CDR3 has 15 amino acids. CDR3 in DNA: TGCAGTGCTCGCCCGACTAGCGGGACTTACAATGAGCAGTTCTTC. It specifies CSARPTSGTYNEQFF.

The V and J genes are TRBV28 and TRBJ2-3; D is undetermined. From germline, CDR1 is MDHEN and CDR2 SYDVKM. Trimming removed 3 bases at V and 0 bases at J, with 13 bases between. This CDR3 has 16 amino acids. Here the CDR3 reads CASSLLVDKSTDTQYF. CDR3 DNA: TGTGCCAGCAGTTTGTTGGTCGACAAAAGCACAGATACGCAGTATTTT.

V gene TRBV20-1 combines with J gene TRBJ2-1; 10 bases match TRBD2. The CDR3 loop spans 19 amino acids. With 3 bases clipped from V and 0 bases from J, the junction kept 14 bases outside the gene matches. Germline CDR1 reads DFQATT; CDR2 reads SNEGSKA (reference sequence). CDR3 residues: CSASSGRTPWYHSYNEQFF. In nucleotides, the CDR3 is TGCAGTGCTAGTAGCGGGAGGACCCCTTGGTATCACTCCTACAATGAGCAGTTCTTC.

The genes are TRBV7-2 and TRBJ2-3, with TRBD2 matching 8 bases. J gave up 1 base and V 3 bases, and 9 bases lay outside the gene matches. Germline assignment: CDR1 SGHTA and CDR2 FQGNSA. This CDR3 is built from 17 residues. The CDR3 spells CASSFWVPTSGTDTQYF. As DNA, the CDR3 is TGTGCCAGCAGCTTTTGGGTACCGACTAGCGGCACAGATACGCAGTATTTT. Full variable domain (remainder filled in from reference TRBV7-2 and TRBJ2-3): GAGVSQSPSNKVTEKGKDVELRCDPISGHTALYWYRQSLGQGLEFLIYFQGNSAPDKSGLPSDRFSAERTGGSVSTLTIQRTQQEDSAVYLCASSFWVPTSGTDTQYFGPGTRLTVL.

This clonotype was seen ten or more times. The J gene is TRBJ2-3, the V gene TRBV12-3 or TRBV12-4; TRBD1 matches 7 bases. Unmatched junction bases numbered 16, after V lost 5 bases and J lost 5 bases. The CDR3 totals 17 residues. CDR3 amino acids: CASSPRTGVAFGDTQYF. In nucleotides, the CDR3 is TGTGCCAGCAGTCCACGGACAGGAGTTGCGTTTGGAGATACGCAGTATTTT.

The CDR3 here is CASSRGRWAYEQYF. For the CDR3, the DNA is TGTGCCAGCAGCCGCGGGAGGTGGGCTTACGAGCAGTACTTC. The chain couples TRBV14 to TRBJ2-7; 8 bases align to TRBD2. Germline CDR1 reads SGHDN; CDR2 reads FVKESK. This CDR3 spans 14 amino acids. The junction had 6 bases not matched to a gene; V was cut back by 4 bases and J by 4 bases.

This clonotype appeared once. V is TRBV12-3 or TRBV12-4 and J is TRBJ2-3; TRBD2 matches 8 bases. Trimming at V came to 6 bases and at J to 4 bases, leaving 6 bases not matched to a gene. This CDR3 has 14 amino acids. This CDR3 is CASRTSGRADTQYF. The CDR3, as DNA: TGTGCCAGCAGAACTAGCGGACGCGCAGATACGCAGTATTTT.

This clonotype was seen at least ten times. This rearrangement joins TRBV18 to TRBJ2-1; 10 bases line up with TRBD2. Trimming removed 5 bases from V and 2 bases from J; junction bases left unmatched: 9. Germline CDR1 is KGHSH and CDR2 is LQKENI. The CDR3 length is 17 residues. The CDR3 reads CASSSGLAEGPYNEQFF. The CDR3 coding sequence is TGTGCCAGCTCATCCGGACTAGCGGAGGGGCCCTACAATGAGCAGTTCTTC.

This clonotype was found a few times. V gene TRBV20-1 combines with J gene TRBJ2-5; 12 bases match TRBD2. The length of the CDR3 is 15 residues. Unmatched junction bases numbered 9, after V lost 6 bases and J lost 4 bases. CDR1 DFQATT and CDR2 SNEGSKA come from the germline V gene (reference sequence). DNA of the CDR3: TGCAGTGCCCGCCCCGGACTAGCGGGACCAGAGACCCAGTACTTC. Amino acids: CSARPGLAGPETQYF.

This rearrangement joins TRBV28 to TRBJ1-6; D gene unclear. Trimming pared 4 bases from V and 0 bases from J, leaving 10 bases between. The germline CDR1 and CDR2 sequences are MDHEN and SYDVKM. The CDR3 is made up of 16 amino acids. CDR3 region: CASSSPGNSYNSPLHF. In nucleotides, the CDR3 is TGTGCCAGCAGTTCCCCGGGGAACTCCTATAATTCACCCCTCCACTTT.

This clonotype was seen more than once but under ten times. J is TRBJ1-5 and V is TRBV6-5, with a tentative D call TRBD1 (6 bases). CDR3 length: 14 amino acids. Per germline, CDR1 MNHEY and CDR2 SVGAGI. V lost 6 bases and J lost 2, with 11 bases in between. The CDR3, as DNA: TGTGCCAGCAGATATCGACAGGGCAATCAGCCCCAGCATTTT. Protein product: CASRYRQGNQPQHF.

This sequence joins TRBV20-1 and TRBJ2-3, with D unresolved. V was clipped by 0 bases and J by 2 bases, with 12 bases between them. The CDR3 loop spans 15 amino acids. Germline lookup yields CDR1 DFQATT and CDR2 SNEGSKA (reference sequence). The CDR3 region has the DNA TGCAGTGCTAGAGACCCCCTAGAAAACACAGATACGCAGTATTTT. Residues: CSARDPLENTDTQYF.

Comment on this clonotype: Germline is not matched at one junction end, which may reflect a read error. The chain recombines TRBV10-3 with TRBJ1-1; D is perhaps TRBD1 (6 bases). Germline V gene sequence: CDR1 ENHRY, CDR2 SYGVKD. The CDR3 consists of 12 residues. CDR3 in DNA: TGTGCCACCAGTGGGAGGGGGACTGAAGCTTTCTTT. The encoded protein is CATSGRGTEAFF.

This clonotype has more than one count but fewer than ten. V gene TRBV15 combines with J gene TRBJ2-7, with D uncertain. The CDR3 covers 12 residues. Trimming stripped 3 bases from V and 5 bases from J, with 8 bases between. CDR1 and CDR2 from the germline V gene are LNHNV and YYDKDF (reference sequence). CDR3 nucleotides: TGTGCCACCAGCAGTCTCTGGGACGAGCAGTACTTC. This codes for CATSSLWDEQYF. The variable domain in full, with the rest retrieved from reference TRBV15 and TRBJ2-7, is DAMVIQNPRYQVTQFGKPVTLSCSQTLNHNVMYWYQQKSSQAPKLLFHYYDKDFNNEADTPDNFQSRRPNTSFCFLDIRSPGLGDTAMYLCATSSLWDEQYFGPGTRLTVT.

A few counts support this clonotype. The chain recombines TRBV4-1 with TRBJ2-3, with D possibly being TRBD2 (5 bases). Trimming shortened V by 4 bases and J by 4 bases, and 15 bases separated the two germline ends. Germline CDR1 MGHRA, CDR2 YSYEKL. CDR3 length equals 15 residues. CDR3 region: CASSLTWTGSDTQYF. The CDR3 DNA is TGCGCCAGCAGCCTTACCTGGACTGGATCAGATACGCAGTATTTT.

V and J are TRBV5-1 and TRBJ2-6, with 7 bases matching TRBD1. V trimming: 0 bases; J trimming: 0 bases; junction bases outside the gene matches: 9. Germline assignment: CDR1 SGHRS and CDR2 YFSETQ. The CDR3 is 19 residues long. This CDR3 is CASSLDVTGSHSGANVLTF. In DNA form, the CDR3 reads TGCGCCAGCAGCTTGGATGTGACAGGGTCCCACTCTGGGGCCAACGTCCTGACTTTC.